These 17 T cell receptor beta chains were all obtained from the same sample, sequenced in a study of blood T cell repertoires in COVID-19 (dated by TCRdb to 2019 to 2021). Libraries were constructed by the immunoSEQ multiplex PCR assay. The immuneACCESS repertoire file appears here via TCRdb, limited to in-frame rearrangements. These files lack a portion of the clones; in checked studies, under half of the deficit traces to unresolved V genes, and the cause of the others is not known. The sample includes some 140,000 clones, with about four fifths observed a single time. The top ten constitute about 29% of the sample. Sequencing was done on a sample of peripheral blood. The receptors were sampled from a woman aged 60-75 years with acute or convalescent COVID-19.

The chain is built from TRBV10-3 and TRBJ1-1; D is perhaps TRBD1 (6 bases). CDR1 ENHRY and CDR2 SYGVKD come from the germline V gene. Trimming pared 7 bases from V and 4 bases from J, leaving 13 bases between. The CDR3 has 13 residues. The CDR3 reads CAITNREGTEAFF. The CDR3 bases are TGTGCCATCACTAACAGGGAGGGCACTGAAGCTTTCTTT.

The chain links TRBV3-1 (or the pseudogene TRBV3-2) to TRBJ1-3, with unresolved D. Germline CDR1 is LGHDT and CDR2 is YNNKEL (reference sequence). V shed 4 bases and J shed 0 bases, with 10 bases lying between them. CDR3 length: 15 residues. The CDR3 protein is CASSPPTVSGNTIYF. The CDR3 nucleotides read TGTGCCAGCAGCCCGCCCACGGTCTCTGGAAACACCATATATTTT.

The V and J genes are TRBV19 and TRBJ1-3; TRBD1 matches at 8 bases. Unmatched junction bases numbered 6, after V lost 8 bases and J lost 3 bases. Germline V gives CDR1 LNHDA, CDR2 SQIVND (reference sequence). The CDR3 extends over 14 amino acids. CDR3 region: CASRATGVGNTIYF. As DNA, the CDR3 is TGTGCCAGTCGAGCGACAGGGGTTGGAAACACCATATATTTT.

This clone was seen a handful of times. This CDR3 reads CASSRLGADSPLHF. CDR3 sequence (DNA): TGTGCCAGCAGTCGGCTGGGGGCGGATTCACCCCTCCACTTT. The chain joins TRBV7-3 to TRBJ1-6, with D maybe TRBD1 (6 bases). Germline V gene lookup returns CDR1 SGHTA and CDR2 FQGTGA. The CDR3 has 14 residues. Trimming shortened V by 6 bases and J by 8 bases, and 14 bases separated the two germline ends. Full variable domain (remainder filled in from reference TRBV7-3 and TRBJ1-6): GAGVSQTPSNKVTEKGKYVELRCDPISGHTALYWYRQSLGQGPEFLIYFQGTGAADDSGLPNDRFFAVRPEGSVSTLKIQRTERGDSAVYLCASSRLGADSPLHFGNGTRLTVT.

This chain links TRBV5-1 with TRBJ1-6; D is unclear. This CDR3 is 16 amino acids long. CDR1 and CDR2 (germline): SGHRS, YFSETQ. V was cut by 4 bases and J by 9 bases, with 20 bases left in between. CDR3 DNA sequence: TGCGCCAGCAGCCCCGGGGAGGAGGCGAGGATTTCACCCCTCCACTTT. This encodes CASSPGEEARISPLHF.

The CDR3 DNA sequence: TGTGCCAGCAGCTCCCGGACAGGGGCGAACACTGAAGCTTTCTTT. Its translation is CASSSRTGANTEAFF. V gene TRBV5-4 combines with J gene TRBJ1-1; 9 bases are shared with TRBD1. V lost 3 bases to trimming and J lost 1 base; unmatched junction nucleotides: 4. There are 15 residues in the CDR3. Germline-derived CDR1 and CDR2 are SGHNT and YYREEE (reference sequence). The full variable domain, in which reference TRBV5-4 and TRBJ1-1 provide the parts outside the CDR3, is ETGVTQSPTHLIKTRGQQVTLRCSSQSGHNTVSWYQQALGQGPQFIFQYYREEENGRGNFPPRFSGLQFPNYSSELNVNALELDDSALYLCASSSRTGANTEAFFGQGTRLTVV.

V gene TRBV28 combines with J gene TRBJ1-5; the D is unclear. Trimming took off 6 bases at V and 1 base at J, with 10 bases between the two ends. Looked up from germline, CDR1 is MDHEN and CDR2 is SYDVKM. This CDR3 spans 14 amino acids. The CDR3 sequence is CASRQMLSNQPQHF. Written as DNA, the CDR3 is TGTGCCAGCAGACAGATGTTAAGCAATCAGCCCCAGCATTTT.

This clone was counted a few times. This chain links TRBV6-1 with TRBJ1-5, with 7 positions matching TRBD1. Germline CDR1 and CDR2: MNHNS and SASEGT. This CDR3 contains 14 residues. The V and J ends lost 0 bases and 9 bases, in that order; junction bases with no gene match: 5. This CDR3 is CASSEAGTARPQHF. In DNA, the CDR3 is TGTGCCAGCAGTGAAGCAGGGACAGCCCGGCCCCAGCATTTT.

CDR3 bases: TGTGCCAGCAGCCGGGACAGAGGTGGGGCCAACGTCCTGACTTTC. Translation: CASSRDRGGANVLTF. The chain links TRBV6-2 or TRBV6-3 to TRBJ2-6; 7 bases are a match to TRBD1. Germline CDR1 is MNHEY and CDR2 is SVGEGT. J gave up 3 bases and V 6 bases, and 5 bases lay outside the gene matches. This CDR3 comprises 15 residues.

The V gene is TRBV7-9, the J gene TRBJ1-1; 7 nucleotides line up with TRBD1. V lost 4 bases and J lost 7; bases outside the gene matches: 12. The CDR3 has 15 amino acids. Germline-derived CDR1 and CDR2 are SEHNR and FQNEAQ (reference sequence). CDR3 bases: TGTGCCAGCAGCTCCGCTCCCCAACAGGGGAGTGAAGCTTTCTTT. Translation: CASSSAPQQGSEAFF.

The chain couples TRBV10-3 to TRBJ2-5; D is perhaps TRBD2 (5 bases). CDR1 is ENHRY, CDR2 SYGVKD, per germline. The CDR3 covers 14 residues. V lost 8 bases and J 2 bases, leaving 15 bases between the germline ends. The CDR3 coding sequence is TGTGCCATCGGCGGGTCGGATCTACAAGAGACCCAGTACTTC. This encodes CAIGGSDLQETQYF.

V is TRBV18 and J is TRBJ1-1, with 9 nucleotides matching TRBD1. V was clipped by 4 bases and J by 3 bases; unmatched bases: 3. Germline values: CDR1 KGHSH, CDR2 LQKENI. The CDR3 sequence is 14 residues long. This chain's CDR3 is CASSLGQGDTEAFF. The CDR3 nucleotides are TGTGCCAGCTCACTGGGACAGGGTGACACTGAAGCTTTCTTT.

The V gene is TRBV3-1 (or the pseudogene TRBV3-2), the J gene TRBJ2-1; D uncertain. The CDR3 consists of 16 residues. Per germline, CDR1 LGHDT and CDR2 YNNKEL (reference sequence). The V end lost 2 bases, the J end lost 4 bases, and 15 bases lay between the germline ends. The CDR3 loop reads CASSQFGGLGYNEQFF. In nucleotides, the CDR3 is TGTGCCAGCAGCCAATTCGGCGGTTTAGGATACAATGAGCAGTTCTTC.

In nucleotides, the CDR3 is TGCGCCAGCAGCCAACGCTGGGAGGGCAAGTCTGGCTACACCTTC. Its translation: CASSQRWEGKSGYTF. The V and J genes are TRBV4-1 and TRBJ1-2; D is unclear. Germline assignment: CDR1 MGHRA and CDR2 YSYEKL. V lost 2 bases to trimming and J lost 7 bases, with 17 bases between them. CDR3 size: 15 residues.

CDR3 bases: TGTGCCAGCAGCTTAGGGCTGGGGCCATCTACTGAAGCTTTCTTT. Residues: CASSLGLGPSTEAFF. This chain connects TRBV7-3 to TRBJ1-1, with D maybe TRBD1 (5 bases). Trimming pared 2 bases from V and 5 bases from J, leaving 15 bases between. This CDR3 is 15 amino acids long. From germline, CDR1 is SGHTA and CDR2 FQGTGA.

The chain is built from TRBV9 and TRBJ2-3, with a tentative D call TRBD1 (5 bases). CDR1 and CDR2 from the germline V gene are SGDLS and YYNGEE. Trimming took off 4 bases at V and 3 bases at J, with 12 bases between the two ends. The CDR3 totals 14 residues. CDR3 in DNA: TGTGCCAGCAGCCAGGGTTCCTTTACAGATACGCAGTATTTT. Its translation is CASSQGSFTDTQYF.

The CDR3 reads CASSFPGGVTEAFF. The CDR3 DNA is TGTGCCAGCAGCTTCCCCGGGGGGGTGACTGAAGCTTTCTTT. The chain joins TRBV7-9 to TRBJ1-1; tentatively, D is TRBD1 (5 bases). There are 14 residues in the CDR3. V gave up 3 bases and J gave up 5 bases, with 13 bases separating them. Germline loops: CDR1 SEHNR, CDR2 FQNEAQ (reference sequence).